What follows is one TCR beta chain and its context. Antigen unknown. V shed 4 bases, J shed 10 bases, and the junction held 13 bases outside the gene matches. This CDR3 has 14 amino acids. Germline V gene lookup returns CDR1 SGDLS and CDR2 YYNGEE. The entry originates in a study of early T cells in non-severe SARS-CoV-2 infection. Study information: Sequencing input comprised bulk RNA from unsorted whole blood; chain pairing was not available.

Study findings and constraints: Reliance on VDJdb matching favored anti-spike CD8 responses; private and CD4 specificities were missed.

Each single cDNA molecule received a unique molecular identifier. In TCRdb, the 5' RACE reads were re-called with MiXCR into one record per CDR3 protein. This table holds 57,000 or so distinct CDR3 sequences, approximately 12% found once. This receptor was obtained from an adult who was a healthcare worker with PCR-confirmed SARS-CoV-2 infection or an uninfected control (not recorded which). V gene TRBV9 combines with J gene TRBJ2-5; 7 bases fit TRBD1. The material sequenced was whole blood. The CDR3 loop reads CASSPWDSRRSQYF. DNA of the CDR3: TGTGCCAGCAGCCCCTGGGACAGCCGAAGGAGCCAGTACTTC.